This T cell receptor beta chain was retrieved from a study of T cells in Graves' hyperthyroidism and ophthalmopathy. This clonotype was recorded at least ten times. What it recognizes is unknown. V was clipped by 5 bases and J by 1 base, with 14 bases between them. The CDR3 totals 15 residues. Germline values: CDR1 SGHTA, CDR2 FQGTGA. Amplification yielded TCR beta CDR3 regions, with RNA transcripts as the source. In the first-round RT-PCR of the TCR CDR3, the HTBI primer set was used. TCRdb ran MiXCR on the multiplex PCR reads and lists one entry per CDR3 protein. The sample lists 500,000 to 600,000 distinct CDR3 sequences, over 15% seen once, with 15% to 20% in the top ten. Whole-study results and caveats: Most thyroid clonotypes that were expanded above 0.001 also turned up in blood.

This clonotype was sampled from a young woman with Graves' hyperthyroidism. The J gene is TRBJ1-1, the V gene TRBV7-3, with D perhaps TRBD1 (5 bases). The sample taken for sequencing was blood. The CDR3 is CASSPLAGGNTEAFF. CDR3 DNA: TGTGCCAGCAGCCCCCTCGCCGGGGGGAACACTGAAGCTTTCTTT. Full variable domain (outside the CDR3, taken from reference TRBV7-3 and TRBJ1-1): GAGVSQTPSNKVTEKGKYVELRCDPISGHTALYWYRQSLGQGPEFLIYFQGTGAADDSGLPNDRFFAVRPEGSVSTLKIQRTERGDSAVYLCASSPLAGGNTEAFFGQGTRLTVV.